Detailed here is one TCR beta chain. Its antigen is unknown. No clone much larger than this one lies a single base away; base qualities are absent. The library was prepared using 5' RACE. Instrument on record: Illumina HiSeq 2500. The second PCR ran for about 6 to 11 cycles and used a J-beta primer mix along with a sample-barcoded 5' primer. Each TCR beta cDNA molecule received a unique molecular identifier from a template-switch 5' adaptor carrying 12 random nucleotides. Each sample yielded at least 2.5 million CDR3-containing paired-end reads. First-strand cDNA was synthesized from all RNA with the Mint cDNA synthesis kit, primed by a TRBC-specific oligonucleotide. Following uracil-DNA glycosylase treatment, all cDNA underwent a first 18-cycle PCR with the universal primers M1SS and BC2_uni_R. The authors' pipeline ran thus. Normalization of each sample was performed by random selection of 1 million high-quality reads, each carrying a distinct molecular identifier. Instead of being binned into consensus sequences, reads that shared molecular identifiers were thrown out. CDR3 identification, clonotype clustering and error correction used MiTCR with a Q25 quality threshold and the strictest error-elimination algorithm. A nonparametric unseen species model using Euler transformation provided a lower-bound estimate of total TCR beta diversity. The raw public reads went through TCRdb reprocessing: fastp at Q25, MiXCR clone calling, in-frame beta chains kept. Every entry covers one CDR3 protein and lists the most common genes and DNA from its rows. The V and J calls follow TCRdb's processing rather than the paper's. Recorded for this sample are 850,000 to 1,100,000 distinct CDR3 sequences; roughly two fifths of them occurred a single time. The ten largest clones capture less than 15% of the sample.

The donors were roughly 40 Caucasian individuals from Russia, aged about 6 to 95 years, who were systemically healthy. Each donor gave approximately 9.3 milliliters of peripheral blood, collected into EDTA-treated Vacutainer tubes. Ficoll-Paque density-gradient centrifugation was used to isolate PBMCs, with at least 6.5 million per sample. Total RNA was extracted from PBMCs with Trizol reagent, with at least 5.5 micrograms obtained per sample. For every donor, an aliquot of PBMCs went through flow cytometry to measure the percentages of naive CD45RAhigh/CD27high T cells. The sample belongs to a study of blood T cells in healthy people across ages (dated by TCRdb to between 2014 and 2017). Regarding the study in general: In model experiments, roughly one uniquely barcoded TCR beta cDNA molecule per two T cells was captured by template switching. The study measured age-related changes in TCR beta repertoire diversity using deep sequencing normalized with unique cDNA molecular identifiers. Donors of different ages were randomly distributed across sequencing lanes to avoid experimental bias. For two donors (one aged 18 to 29 and one aged 80 or older), the study analyzed two additional independent replicas of 1 million unique cDNA reads from the same blood draw. The donors were divided into four age groups: young (average about 15 years), middle-aged (about 40), aged (approximately 64) and long-lived (82).

Findings and caveats that apply to the study as a whole: As age increased, observed TCR beta diversity per million T cells dropped in a roughly linear way, and a significant reduction was already evident by age 40. Estimates of total diversity based on one million sequenced T cells were regarded as lower bounds and as underestimates. Because the CMV infection status of the donors was unknown, age-related changes in expanded clonotypes may potentially have been confounded. Since profiling was done on bulk unsorted PBMCs, naive and antigen-experienced compartments could not be conclusively compared. The long-lived group showed more naive CD4+ T cells, fewer expanded clones and increased TCR diversity than the aged group, suggesting age selection. The percentage of naive T cells measured by flow cytometry correlated strongly with observed TCR beta diversity.

V is reduced by 6 bases and J by 0 bases, leaving a spacing of 12 bases between them. According to the germline V gene (reference sequence), CDR1 reads DFQATT and CDR2 reads SNEGSKA. The CDR3, from cysteine to phenylalanine, totals 14 residues. Only CDR3 DNA remains: 42 bases, in frame from the first base. This TCR was recovered from a young man in good health. The chain couples TRBV20-1 to TRBJ2-4, with no confidently assigned D gene. The specimen was blood. The nucleotide sequence is TGCAGTGCCCCCGGACGACTAGCCAAAAACATTCAGTACTTC. Translation gives CSAPGRLAKNIQYF.